This T cell receptor (beta chain) was sequenced for a study of immune evolution from preneoplasia to lung adenocarcinoma. The protocol was immunoSEQ multiplex PCR, while the TCRdb copy is restricted to in-frame clones and leaves out a portion. The sample lists a few thousand clones, approximately 80% seen once, with roughly a tenth in the top ten. This CDR3 has 14 amino acids. Per germline, CDR1 ENHRY and CDR2 SYGVKD. Deletions cut 4 bases from V and 3 bases from J, with 13 bases between. This TCR was sampled from a person between 60 and 79 years old with lung adenocarcinoma. This rearrangement joins TRBV10-3 to TRBJ2-7; D gene uncertain. Sequenced input: FFPE adjacent normal lung tissue. The CDR3 is CAISAGQPLYEQYF. CDR3 in DNA: TGTGCCATCAGTGCTGGTCAGCCCCTCTACGAGCAGTACTTC.